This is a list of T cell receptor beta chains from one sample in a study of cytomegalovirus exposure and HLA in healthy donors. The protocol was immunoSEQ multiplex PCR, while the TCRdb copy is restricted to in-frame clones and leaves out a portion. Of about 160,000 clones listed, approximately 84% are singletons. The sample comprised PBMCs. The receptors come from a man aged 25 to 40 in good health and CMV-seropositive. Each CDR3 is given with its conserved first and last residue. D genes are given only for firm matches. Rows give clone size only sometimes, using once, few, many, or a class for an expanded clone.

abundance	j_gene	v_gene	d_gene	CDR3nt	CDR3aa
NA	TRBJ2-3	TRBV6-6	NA	TGTGCCAGCGGCGACTCTACGGACAGTTCAGATACGCAGTATTTT	CASGDSTDSSDTQYF
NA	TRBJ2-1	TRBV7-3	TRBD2	TGTGCCAGCAGCTTATTCTCGGGAGCGGGGCACTACAATGAGCAGTTCTTC	CASSLFSGAGHYNEQFF
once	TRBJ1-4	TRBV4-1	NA	TGCGCCAGCAGCGCCCCGGGGGGGCGCAGAACTAATGAAAAACTGTTTTTT	CASSAPGGRRTNEKLFF
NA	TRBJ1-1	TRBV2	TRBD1	TGTGCCAGCAGGGGACAGGGGGACACTGAAGCTTTCTTT	CASRGQGDTEAFF
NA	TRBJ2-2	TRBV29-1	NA	TGCAGCGTTGATCGGGGGATCGGCACCGGGGAGCTGTTTTTT	CSVDRGIGTGELFF
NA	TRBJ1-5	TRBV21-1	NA	TGTGCCAGCTTGCGCCAGCCCCAGCATTTT	CASLRQPQHF
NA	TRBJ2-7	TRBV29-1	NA	TGCAGCGCCCTGCCCTCGGTGGGCAACGAGCAGTACTTC	CSALPSVGNEQYF
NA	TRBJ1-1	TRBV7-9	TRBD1	TGTGCCAGCAGCTCCTACAGGGGGCGCCGGACTGAAGCTTTCTTT	CASSSYRGRRTEAFF
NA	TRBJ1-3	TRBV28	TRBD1	TGTGCCACCAGACAGGGCTTAAATGGGAACACCATATATTTT	CATRQGLNGNTIYF
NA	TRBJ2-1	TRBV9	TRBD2	TGTGCCAGCAGCGCTAGCGGGGGGATCTACAATGAGCAGTTCTTC	CASSASGGIYNEQFF
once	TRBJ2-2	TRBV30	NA	TGTGCCTGGTCCCTGGGGGGAGTGGAGCTGTTTTTT	CAWSLGGVELFF
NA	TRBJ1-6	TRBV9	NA	TGTGCCAGCAGCGCCGGGGTGAGCTCCTATAATTCACCCCTCCACTTT	CASSAGVSSYNSPLHF
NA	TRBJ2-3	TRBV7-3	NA	TGTGCCAGCAGCTTAATGCCAGGGACAGATACGCAGTATTTT	CASSLMPGTDTQYF
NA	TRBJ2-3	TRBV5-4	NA	TGTGCCAGCAGCTTGGGGGTGCGGGATACGCAGTATTTT	CASSLGVRDTQYF
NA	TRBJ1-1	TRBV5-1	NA	TGCGCCAGCAGCTTTGGGGAGCGCACTGAAGCTTTCTTT	CASSFGERTEAFF